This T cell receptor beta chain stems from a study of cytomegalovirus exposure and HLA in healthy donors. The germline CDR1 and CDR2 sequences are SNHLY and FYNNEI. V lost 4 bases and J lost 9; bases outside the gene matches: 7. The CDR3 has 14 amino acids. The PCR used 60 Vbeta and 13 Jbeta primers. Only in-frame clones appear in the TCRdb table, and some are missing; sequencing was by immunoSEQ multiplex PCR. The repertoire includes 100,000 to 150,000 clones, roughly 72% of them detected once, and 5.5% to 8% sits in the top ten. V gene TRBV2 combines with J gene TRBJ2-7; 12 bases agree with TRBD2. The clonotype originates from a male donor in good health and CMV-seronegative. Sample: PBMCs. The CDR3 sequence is CASSVGLAGTPQYF. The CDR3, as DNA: TGTGCCAGCAGTGTCGGACTAGCGGGGACTCCGCAGTACTTC.